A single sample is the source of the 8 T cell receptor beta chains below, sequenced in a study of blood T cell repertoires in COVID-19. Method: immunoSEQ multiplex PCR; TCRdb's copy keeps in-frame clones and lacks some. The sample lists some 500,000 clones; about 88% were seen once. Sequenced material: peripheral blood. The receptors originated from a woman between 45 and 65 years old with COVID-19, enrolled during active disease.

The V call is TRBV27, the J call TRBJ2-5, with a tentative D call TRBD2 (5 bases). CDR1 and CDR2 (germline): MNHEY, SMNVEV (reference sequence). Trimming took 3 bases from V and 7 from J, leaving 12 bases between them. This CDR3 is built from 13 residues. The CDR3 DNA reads TGTGCCAGCAGTTTTGGGATTGAGGGGACCCAGTACTTC. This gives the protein CASSFGIEGTQYF.

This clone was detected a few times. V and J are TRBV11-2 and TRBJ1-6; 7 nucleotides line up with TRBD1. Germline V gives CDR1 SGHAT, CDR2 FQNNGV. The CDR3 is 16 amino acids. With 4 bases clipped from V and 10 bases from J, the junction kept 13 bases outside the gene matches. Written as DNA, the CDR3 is TGTGCCAGCAGCTCCGGCCGACAGGGTATAGGATCACCCCTCCACTTT. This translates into CASSSGRQGIGSPLHF.

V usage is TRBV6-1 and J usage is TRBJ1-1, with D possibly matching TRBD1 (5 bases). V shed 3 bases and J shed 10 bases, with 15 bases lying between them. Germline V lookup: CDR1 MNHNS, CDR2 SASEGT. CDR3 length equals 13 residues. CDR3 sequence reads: CASSEVGGYGAFF. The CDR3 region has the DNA TGTGCCAGCAGTGAGGTGGGGGGTTATGGAGCTTTCTTT.

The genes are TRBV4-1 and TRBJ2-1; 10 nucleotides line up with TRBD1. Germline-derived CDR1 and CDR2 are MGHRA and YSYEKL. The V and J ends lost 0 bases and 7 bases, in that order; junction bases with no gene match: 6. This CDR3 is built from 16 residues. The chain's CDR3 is CASSQDGGQGWNEQFF. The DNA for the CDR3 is TGCGCCAGCAGCCAAGATGGGGGACAGGGGTGGAATGAGCAGTTCTTC.

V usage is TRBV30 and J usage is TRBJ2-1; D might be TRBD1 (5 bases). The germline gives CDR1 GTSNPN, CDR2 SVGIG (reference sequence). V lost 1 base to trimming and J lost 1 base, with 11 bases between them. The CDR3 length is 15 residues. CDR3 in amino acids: CAWSGTQSSYNEQFF. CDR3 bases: TGTGCCTGGAGTGGGACACAATCATCCTACAATGAGCAGTTCTTC.

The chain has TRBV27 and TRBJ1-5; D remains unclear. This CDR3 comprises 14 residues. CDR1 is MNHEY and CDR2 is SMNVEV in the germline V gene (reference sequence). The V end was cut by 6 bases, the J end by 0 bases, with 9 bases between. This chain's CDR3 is CASSGAVSNQPQHF. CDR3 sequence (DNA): TGTGCCAGCAGCGGAGCGGTTAGCAATCAGCCCCAGCATTTT.

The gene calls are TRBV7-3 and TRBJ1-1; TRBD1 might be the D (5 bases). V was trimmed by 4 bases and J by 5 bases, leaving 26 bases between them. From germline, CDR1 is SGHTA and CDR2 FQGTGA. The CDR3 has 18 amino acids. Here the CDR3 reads CASSSGTYSPTPWTEAFF. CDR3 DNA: TGTGCCAGCAGCTCGGGGACTTATTCGCCGACCCCTTGGACTGAAGCTTTCTTT.

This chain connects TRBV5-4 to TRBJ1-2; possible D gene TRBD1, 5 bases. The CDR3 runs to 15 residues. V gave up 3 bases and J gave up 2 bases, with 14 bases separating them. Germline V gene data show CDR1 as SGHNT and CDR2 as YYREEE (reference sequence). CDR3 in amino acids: CASSYERRGNYGYTF. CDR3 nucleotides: TGTGCCAGCAGCTATGAGAGACGGGGGAACTATGGCTACACCTTC.